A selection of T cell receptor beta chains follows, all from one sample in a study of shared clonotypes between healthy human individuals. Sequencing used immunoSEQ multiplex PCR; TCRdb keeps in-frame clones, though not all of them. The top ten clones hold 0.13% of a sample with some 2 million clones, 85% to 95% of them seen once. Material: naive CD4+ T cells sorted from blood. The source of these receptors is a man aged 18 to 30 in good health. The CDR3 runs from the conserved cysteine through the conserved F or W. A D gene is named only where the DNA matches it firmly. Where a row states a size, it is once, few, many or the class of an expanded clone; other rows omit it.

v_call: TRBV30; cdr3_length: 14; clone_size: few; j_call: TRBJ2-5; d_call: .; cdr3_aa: CAWSPAGPKETQYF; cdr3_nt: TGTGCCTGGTCCCCGGCGGGTCCGAAAGAGACCCAGTACTTC
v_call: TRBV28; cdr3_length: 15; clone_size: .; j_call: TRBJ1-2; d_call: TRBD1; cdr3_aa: CASSLGDRAVRGYTF; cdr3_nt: TGTGCCAGCAGTCTCGGGGACAGGGCAGTGCGGGGCTACACCTTC
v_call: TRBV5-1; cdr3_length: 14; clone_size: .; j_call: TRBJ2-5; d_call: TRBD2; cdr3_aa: CASSPASGRVTQYF; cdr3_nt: TGCGCCAGCAGCCCCGCTAGCGGGAGGGTGACCCAGTACTTC
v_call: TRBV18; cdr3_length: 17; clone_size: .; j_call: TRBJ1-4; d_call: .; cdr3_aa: CASSPLLSWEVNEKLFF; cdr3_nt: TGTGCCAGCTCACCACTGTTGTCTTGGGAAGTCAATGAAAAACTGTTTTTT
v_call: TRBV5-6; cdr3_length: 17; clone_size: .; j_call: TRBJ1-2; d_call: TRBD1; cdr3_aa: CASSNAGGQANYYGYTF; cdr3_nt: TGTGCCAGCAGCAATGCAGGGGGCCAAGCGAATTACTATGGCTACACCTTC
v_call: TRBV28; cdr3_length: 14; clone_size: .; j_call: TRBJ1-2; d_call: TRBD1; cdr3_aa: CASNWGRGPYGYTF; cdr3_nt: TGTGCCAGCAACTGGGGGAGGGGGCCCTATGGCTACACCTTC
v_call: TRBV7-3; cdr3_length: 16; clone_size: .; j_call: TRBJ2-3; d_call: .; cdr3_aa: CASSLTGRGTADTQYF; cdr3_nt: TGTGCCAGCAGCTTAACGGGTAGGGGGACCGCAGATACGCAGTATTTT
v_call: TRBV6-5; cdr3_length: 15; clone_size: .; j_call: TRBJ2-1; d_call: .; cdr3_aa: CASSYSAVINNEQFF; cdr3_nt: TGTGCCAGCAGTTACTCGGCCGTGATTAACAATGAGCAGTTCTTC
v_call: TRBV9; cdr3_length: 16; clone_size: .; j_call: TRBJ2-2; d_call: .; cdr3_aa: CASSVTGTLNTGELFF; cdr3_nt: TGTGCCAGCAGCGTGACCGGGACTCTGAACACCGGGGAGCTGTTTTTT
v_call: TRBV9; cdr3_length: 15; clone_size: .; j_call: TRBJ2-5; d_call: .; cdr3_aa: CASSVDSRGAETQYF; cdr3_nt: TGTGCCAGCAGCGTAGACTCCAGGGGGGCGGAGACCCAGTACTTC
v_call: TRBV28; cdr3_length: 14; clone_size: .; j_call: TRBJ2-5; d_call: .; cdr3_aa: CASRANPFQETQYF; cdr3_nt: TGTGCCAGCAGAGCAAACCCCTTCCAAGAGACCCAGTACTTC
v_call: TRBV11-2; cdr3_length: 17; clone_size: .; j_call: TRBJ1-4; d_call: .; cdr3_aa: CASSFRAGVGWNEKLFF; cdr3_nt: TGTGCCAGCAGCTTCCGGGCCGGTGTCGGGTGGAATGAAAAACTGTTTTTT
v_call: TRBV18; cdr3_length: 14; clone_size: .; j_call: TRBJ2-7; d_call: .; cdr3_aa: CASSPTGFTYEQYF; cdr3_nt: TGTGCCAGCTCACCTACAGGGTTCACCTACGAGCAGTACTTC
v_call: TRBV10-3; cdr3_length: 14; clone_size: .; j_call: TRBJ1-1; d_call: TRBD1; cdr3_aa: CAIIRTGSNTEAFF; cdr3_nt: TGTGCCATCATTAGGACAGGGTCTAACACTGAAGCTTTCTTT
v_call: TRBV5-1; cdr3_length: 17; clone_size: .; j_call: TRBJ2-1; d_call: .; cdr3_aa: CASSPTLTGKGHNEQFF; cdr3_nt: TGCGCCAGCAGCCCTACCTTAACAGGGAAGGGGCACAATGAGCAGTTCTTC